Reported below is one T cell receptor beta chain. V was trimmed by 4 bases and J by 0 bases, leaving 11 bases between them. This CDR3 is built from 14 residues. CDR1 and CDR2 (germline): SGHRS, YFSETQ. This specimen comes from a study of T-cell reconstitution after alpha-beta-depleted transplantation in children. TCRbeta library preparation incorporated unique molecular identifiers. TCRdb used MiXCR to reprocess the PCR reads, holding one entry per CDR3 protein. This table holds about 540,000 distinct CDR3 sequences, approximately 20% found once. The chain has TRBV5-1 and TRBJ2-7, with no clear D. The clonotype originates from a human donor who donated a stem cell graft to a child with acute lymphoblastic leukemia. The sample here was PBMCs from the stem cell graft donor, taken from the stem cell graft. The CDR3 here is CASSPEAHSYEQYF. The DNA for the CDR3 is TGCGCCAGCAGCCCGGAAGCCCACTCCTACGAGCAGTACTTC.